These T cell receptor beta chains were read from a single sample in a study of blood T cell repertoires in COVID-19. Sequencing was performed with immunoSEQ multiplex PCR; in TCRdb, only in-frame clones are kept and a portion is missing. The repertoire includes some 150,000 clones, approximately 86% of them detected once, and 2% to 3% sits in the top ten. Sequencing used peripheral blood. The receptors stem from a woman in her seventies with acute or convalescent COVID-19. Both conserved end residues are part of each CDR3. Fields, in order: CDR3 DNA, CDR3 protein, V gene, clone size, D gene, J gene. A D gene is named only where the DNA matches it firmly. Expanded clones are given a class, and other clones once, few, many or no size at all.

TGCGCCAGCAGTGCGGGTAGCAATCAGCCCCAGCATTTT | CASSAGSNQPQHF | TRBV10-1 | - | - | TRBJ1-5
TGTGCCAGCAGTTCCCTCGCGGGGGGGATCTACGAGCAGTACTTC | CASSSLAGGIYEQYF | TRBV6-2/TRBV6-3 | - | TRBD2 | TRBJ2-7
TGTGCCAGCAGCTTGGCCCCCTTGACAGGCCGATTTAACTATGGCTACACCTTC | CASSLAPLTGRFNYGYTF | TRBV5-5 | once | - | TRBJ1-2
TGTGCCAGCAGCTTATCCCCGGTTACGGGGGGACAAGAGACCCAGTACTTC | CASSLSPVTGGQETQYF | TRBV7-2 | - | TRBD2 | TRBJ2-5
TGTGCCAGCAGCCAAGACAATCCGGGACAGGGGAGCTCCTACAATGAGCAGTTCTTC | CASSQDNPGQGSSYNEQFF | TRBV3-1/TRBV3-2 | - | TRBD1 | TRBJ2-1
TGTGCCAGCAGCCCTCCGACCGGGACAGGGTTCTTCGAGCAGTACTTC | CASSPPTGTGFFEQYF | TRBV13 | - | TRBD1 | TRBJ2-7
TGTGCCAGCAGTTCATGGGGGCTGGGGGCCTACGAGCAGTACTTC | CASSSWGLGAYEQYF | TRBV6-5 | - | - | TRBJ2-7
TGTGCCAGCAGGTCGACAGGGGGAAAACTGTTTTTT | CASRSTGGKLFF | TRBV2 | - | TRBD1 | TRBJ1-4
TGTGCCAGCAGCCAAGGTAGGAGTAGAATCAATGAGCAGTTCTTC | CASSQGRSRINEQFF | TRBV14 | - | - | TRBJ2-1
TGTGCCAGCAGTTACCCCGGGGGGGTGAACCAGCCCCAGCATTTT | CASSYPGGVNQPQHF | TRBV6-2/TRBV6-3 | - | - | TRBJ1-5
TGTGCCAGCAGTTACGACAGGGGCGAGAATTCACCCCTCCACTTT | CASSYDRGENSPLHF | TRBV6-5 | - | TRBD1 | TRBJ1-6
TGTGCCAGCAGTAGGGGTCTCGGCAGCTCCTACAATGAGCAGTTCTTC | CASSRGLGSSYNEQFF | TRBV6-6 | - | - | TRBJ2-1
TGCGCCAGCAGCAGGAGGGCGTTCAGCACAGATACGCAGTATTTT | CASSRRAFSTDTQYF | TRBV23-1 | - | - | TRBJ2-3
TGTGCCAGCAGTTCGACAGGGAGCTATGGCTACACCTTC | CASSSTGSYGYTF | TRBV28 | - | TRBD1 | TRBJ1-2
TGTGCCAGCAGCTTAGGATTCCTAGCGGGGGCCGCGAACACCGGGGAGCTGTTTTTT | CASSLGFLAGAANTGELFF | TRBV11-2 | - | TRBD2 | TRBJ2-2
TGTGCCAGCAGCCCGGGACAGGGTCTGCACGAGCAGTACTTC | CASSPGQGLHEQYF | TRBV7-2 | once | TRBD1 | TRBJ2-7
TGTGCCTGGAGTGTAACAGGCTTCAATCAGCCCCAGCATTTT | CAWSVTGFNQPQHF | TRBV30 | - | - | TRBJ1-5
TGTGCCAGCAGTTCATCCGGGACAGGGAGTGAAAAACTGTTTTTT | CASSSSGTGSEKLFF | TRBV2 | - | TRBD1 | TRBJ1-4
TGTGCCAGCAGCTTAAGACTCATGACTAGTAACTATGGCTACACCTTC | CASSLRLMTSNYGYTF | TRBV5-6 | few | - | TRBJ1-2
TGTGCCAGCGGGACATTGAGCAATCAGCCCCAGCATTTT | CASGTLSNQPQHF | TRBV2 | - | - | TRBJ1-5
TGTGCCAGCAGTTCGACAGGGTGGGTGCAGTTCTTC | CASSSTGWVQFF | TRBV2 | - | TRBD1 | TRBJ2-1
TGTGCCAGCAGCCGGCGGCTCACTAGCGGGGGTATCCTTGTTAAGGACAATGAGCAGTTCTTC | CASSRRLTSGGILVKDNEQFF | TRBV14 | - | TRBD2 | TRBJ2-1
TGTGCCAGCAGTCAACACAGGGTTGGTGAAAAACTGTTTTTT | CASSQHRVGEKLFF | TRBV27 | - | - | TRBJ1-4
TGCGCCAGCAGCCGTCTCTGGGACAAGGGGACCGGAGGCTCCTACGAGCAGTACTTC | CASSRLWDKGTGGSYEQYF | TRBV4-3 | few | - | TRBJ2-7
TGTGCCAGCAGTATCGACATTTATGGCTACACCTTC | CASSIDIYGYTF | TRBV28 | - | - | TRBJ1-2
TGTGCCAGCAGCCGAAACTGGGGGCCCGGTCACAATGAGCAGTTCTTC | CASSRNWGPGHNEQFF | TRBV5-8 | - | - | TRBJ2-1
TGTGCCAGCAGTGCCAACAGGGTCTCTGGGGCCAACGTCCTGACTTTC | CASSANRVSGANVLTF | TRBV28 | - | - | TRBJ2-6
TGCGCCAGCAGCTTGGGGGACAGGGGCACAGATACGCAGTATTTT | CASSLGDRGTDTQYF | TRBV5-1 | - | TRBD1 | TRBJ2-3
TGTGCCAGCAGTTCAACAGGGGGCTATGGCTACACCTTC | CASSSTGGYGYTF | TRBV27 | - | TRBD1 | TRBJ1-2
TGCAGCTTAAACGACAGAAACTATGGCTACACCTTC | CSLNDRNYGYTF | TRBV29-1 | - | - | TRBJ1-2
TGTGCCAGCTCAGGGGACAGAAACAATGAGCAGTTCTTC | CASSGDRNNEQFF | TRBV18 | - | TRBD1 | TRBJ2-1
TGTGCCAGCTCACCACCGGGGGGGCCTGTGAGCACAGATACGCAGTATTTT | CASSPPGGPVSTDTQYF | TRBV18 | - | - | TRBJ2-3
TGTGCCAGCAGCCAACGATCCCTATGGCGGGCGGGGCGGCAAGAGACCCAGTACTTC | CASSQRSLWRAGRQETQYF | TRBV7-9 | - | - | TRBJ2-5
TGTGCCACCAGCAGAGATGACAGGGCGGGCGGGGAGCTGTTTTTT | CATSRDDRAGGELFF | TRBV15 | once | TRBD1 | TRBJ2-2
TGTGCCAGCAGTTCCTCCGGGACAGGGTCCTACAATGAGCAGTTCTTC | CASSSSGTGSYNEQFF | TRBV28 | - | TRBD1 | TRBJ2-1
TGTGCCAGCAGCCAAGCCGGCGGGGGAGTTAGGAGGACCGGGGAGCTGTTTTTT | CASSQAGGGVRRTGELFF | TRBV3-1/TRBV3-2 | - | TRBD2 | TRBJ2-2
TGTGCCAGCAGGGGACATTTGAACTATGGCTACACCTTC | CASRGHLNYGYTF | TRBV2 | - | - | TRBJ1-2
TGCGCCAGCAGCCAAAAGGGGGGGTCTGAAGCTTTCTTT | CASSQKGGSEAFF | TRBV4-1 | - | - | TRBJ1-1
TGTGCCAGCAGCCCGGGACTAGATGGTGAGCAGTTCTTC | CASSPGLDGEQFF | TRBV11-1 | - | TRBD2 | TRBJ2-1
TGTGCCAGCAGCGCCATCTCGGGGGGTGAGGGCTACACCTTC | CASSAISGGEGYTF | TRBV7-8 | - | - | TRBJ1-2
TGTGCCAGCAGCCCAACATCCGGGACACTGCAGGGGTACACCTTC | CASSPTSGTLQGYTF | TRBV7-6 | - | - | TRBJ1-2
TGTGCCACCAGCAGAGATCACTCAGATACGCAGTATTTT | CATSRDHSDTQYF | TRBV15 | few | - | TRBJ2-3
TGTGCCAGCAGCGTAGAAGGGCGAGAGCGGGATGGCTACACCTTC | CASSVEGRERDGYTF | TRBV9 | - | - | TRBJ1-2
TGTGCCAGCAGAGGTGGGACAGGGCTGTATGAAAAACTGTTTTTT | CASRGGTGLYEKLFF | TRBV6-6 | - | TRBD1 | TRBJ1-4
TGTGCCAGCACTGGGGGCACTTTCACCGGGGAGCTGTTTTTT | CASTGGTFTGELFF | TRBV3-1/TRBV3-2 | - | - | TRBJ2-2
TGTGCCAGCAGTGTCACAGGTCTCGACACCGGGGAGCTGTTTTTT | CASSVTGLDTGELFF | TRBV28 | - | - | TRBJ2-2
TGTGCCAGCAGTACAGGGTCTGGGGCCAACGTCCTGACTTTC | CASSTGSGANVLTF | TRBV6-2/TRBV6-3 | - | - | TRBJ2-6
TGCGCCAGCAGTATACCCAAGACAGCTATTACAAGTCCAAACACCATATATTTT | CASSIPKTAITSPNTIYF | TRBV10-1 | - | - | TRBJ1-3
TGTGCCAGCAGGGGACAGGGCATAGGCTATGGCTACACCTTC | CASRGQGIGYGYTF | TRBV6-5 | - | TRBD1 | TRBJ1-2
TGCAGCGTACCCATCCGGGGGGCCCCCGGGGAGCTGTTTTTT | CSVPIRGAPGELFF | TRBV29-1 | - | - | TRBJ2-2
TGCGCCAGCAGCTTATCGAGAATAGATGCGGGGAATACGCAGTATTTT | CASSLSRIDAGNTQYF | TRBV5-1 | - | - | TRBJ2-3
TGTGCCAGCAGCCCAGACCGGACAGGGACAGATACGCAGTATTTT | CASSPDRTGTDTQYF | TRBV16 | - | TRBD1 | TRBJ2-3
TGCGCCAGCAGCTTGGCCGACAGGAGTAAACCCTATAGCAATCAGCCCCAGCATTTT | CASSLADRSKPYSNQPQHF | TRBV5-1 | - | - | TRBJ1-5
TGTGCCAGCAGCTTAACGGGACAGGTCTCTGGGGCCAACGTCCTGACTTTC | CASSLTGQVSGANVLTF | TRBV7-9 | - | TRBD1 | TRBJ2-6